What follows are 19 T cell receptor beta chains derived from one specimen sequenced in a study of cytomegalovirus exposure and HLA in healthy donors. The study ran its PCR with 60 Vbeta and 13 Jbeta primers. The repertoire was sequenced with immunoSEQ multiplex PCR; TCRdb's copy has only in-frame clones and lacks some. Of around 100,000 clones listed, over 70% were seen once; the top ten hold 10%. The specimen sequenced was PBMCs. The source of these receptors is a man over 45 in good health and CMV-seronegative.

This clone appeared once. Written as DNA, the CDR3 is TGTGCCAGCAGCGACAGGGTCGGAGAAAAACTGTTTTTT. This sequence encodes CASSDRVGEKLFF. The rearrangement joins TRBV6-5 to TRBJ1-4; 7 nucleotides line up with TRBD1. J gave up 8 bases and V 6 bases, and 6 bases lay outside the gene matches. Germline CDR1 reads MNHEY; CDR2 reads SVGAGI. The CDR3 runs to 13 residues.

The rearrangement joins TRBV2 to TRBJ1-2; D is unresolved. The CDR3 extends over 13 amino acids. The V gene's germline CDR1 is SNHLY and CDR2 FYNNEI. V lost 5 bases, J lost 8 bases, and 15 bases lay in between. In DNA form, the CDR3 reads TGTGCCAGCAGTAGAGACACCGCCGCGGGCTACACCTTC. This codes for CASSRDTAAGYTF.

This clone was seen just once. The gene calls are TRBV6-6 and TRBJ1-5, with unresolved D. V was trimmed by 10 bases and J by 1 base, leaving 8 bases between them. This CDR3 region has 12 residues. Germline CDR1 and CDR2: MNHNY and SVGAGI (reference sequence). The CDR3 region has the DNA TGTGCCACCACACCGAGCAATCAGCCCCAGCATTTT. Amino acid sequence: CATTPSNQPQHF.

This chain uses TRBV7-9 with TRBJ2-1, with 10 bases that match TRBD2. In germline, CDR1 is SEHNR, CDR2 FQNEAQ (reference sequence). The V segment lost 6 bases and the J segment 6 bases; nucleotides outside the gene matches: 8. This CDR3 has 15 amino acids. This chain's CDR3 is CASSLMVAGGNEQFF. The CDR3 DNA reads as TGTGCCAGCAGTCTGATGGTAGCGGGGGGCAATGAGCAGTTCTTC.

V gene TRBV5-1 combines with J gene TRBJ2-7, with 12 bases matching TRBD2. The V segment lost 5 bases and the J segment 2 bases; nucleotides outside the gene matches: 2. The CDR3 spans 14 residues. CDR1 is SGHRS, CDR2 YFSETQ, per germline. CDR3 sequence: CASRLAGGTYEQYF. The CDR3 DNA sequence: TGCGCCAGCAGACTAGCGGGAGGTACCTACGAGCAGTACTTC.

This sequence joins TRBV6-1 and TRBJ2-7; 9 bases are a match to TRBD2. This CDR3 is 13 amino acids long. The ends lost 10 bases at V and 3 bases at J; junction bases unmatched: 7. Germline V gene lookup returns CDR1 MNHNS and CDR2 SASEGT. The CDR3 DNA reads as TGTGCCACCTCGCGGGAGGGGTACTACGAGCAGTACTTC. Amino acids: CATSREGYYEQYF.

CDR3 protein: CASSLDEGAYYEQYF. The CDR3 coding sequence is TGTGCCAGCAGCTTAGATGAGGGGGCATACTACGAGCAGTACTTC. The V call is TRBV7-9, the J call TRBJ2-7; TRBD1 matches at 7 bases. CDR3 length: 15 residues. CDR1 SEHNR and CDR2 FQNEAQ come from the germline V gene (reference sequence). The junction had 6 bases not matched to a gene; V was cut back by 1 base and J by 3 bases.

V and J are TRBV5-1 and TRBJ2-7; D call uncertain. The germline CDR1 and CDR2 sequences are SGHRS and YFSETQ. The CDR3 totals 12 residues. The V gene lost 0 bases and the J gene lost 3 bases, with 4 bases spanning the gap. The CDR3 region has the DNA TGCGCCAGCAGCTTGGACGGCTACGAGCAGTACTTC. Translated, it gives CASSLDGYEQYF.

The chain has TRBV5-1 and TRBJ2-7; 11 nucleotides agree with TRBD1. Germline CDR1 and CDR2: SGHRS and YFSETQ. With V trimmed by 4 bases and J by 2 bases, 2 bases remained unmatched. CDR3 size: 14 residues. CDR3 bases: TGCGCCAGCAGCCAGGGACAGGGGGCCTACGAGCAGTACTTC. Translation: CASSQGQGAYEQYF.

This clone has only a few counts. The chain recombines TRBV5-8 with TRBJ2-5; 15 bases fit TRBD2. CDR1 and CDR2 from the germline V gene are SGHTS and YDEGEE. This CDR3 is built from 17 residues. Trimming removed 3 bases from V and 3 bases from J; junction bases left unmatched: 6. The CDR3 spells CASSWGLAGGVEETQYF. CDR3 DNA: TGTGCCAGCAGCTGGGGACTAGCGGGGGGCGTGGAAGAGACCCAGTACTTC.

A single count supports this clone. The chain links TRBV7-2 to TRBJ1-1, with 9 bases lining up with TRBD1. Trimming removed 4 bases from V and 4 bases from J; junction bases left unmatched: 7. Germline V gene sequence: CDR1 SGHTA, CDR2 FQGNSA. The CDR3 covers 15 residues. Here the CDR3 DNA reads TGTGCCAGCAGCTCCTCCGGGACAGGGTTCACTGAAGCTTTCTTT. Its translation is CASSSSGTGFTEAFF.

This clone was observed a few times. The chain carries TRBV14 and TRBJ2-2; 7 nucleotides align to TRBD1. Germline-derived CDR1 and CDR2 are SGHDN and FVKESK. Unmatched junction bases numbered 6, after V lost 4 bases and J lost 1 base. This CDR3 has 16 residues. CDR3 coding DNA: TGTGCCAGCAGCCTGTGGACAGGATTGAACACCGGGGAGCTGTTTTTT. This sequence encodes CASSLWTGLNTGELFF.

The V call is TRBV4-3, the J call TRBJ2-1; D not resolved. The CDR3 consists of 13 residues. Between the trimmed V and J ends, which lost 11 bases and 0 bases, there was a span of 11 bases. CDR1 and CDR2 from the germline V gene are LGHNA and YSLEER. The CDR3 DNA follows: TGCGCCCGCGAACCGAGCTCCTACAATGAGCAGTTCTTC. This encodes CAREPSSYNEQFF.

The chain links TRBV5-4 to TRBJ2-2; 12 bases are a match to TRBD2. Per the germline V gene, CDR1 is SGHNT and CDR2 is YYREEE (reference sequence). Unmatched junction bases numbered 5, after V lost 5 bases and J lost 0 bases. The CDR3 is 17 residues long. In DNA form, the CDR3 reads TGTGCCAGCAGGTCTAGCGGGGGGGCTGCGAACACCGGGGAGCTGTTTTTT. Translation gives CASRSSGGAANTGELFF.

This clone was detected only a few times. The chain carries TRBV29-1 and TRBJ1-2, with D possibly matching TRBD1 (6 bases). The V end lost 4 bases, the J end lost 5 bases, and 11 bases lay between the germline ends. The CDR3 contains 12 residues. Germline CDR1 SQVTM, CDR2 ANQGSEA. The CDR3 DNA follows: TGCAGCGTTGGCCTCCAGGGGTATGGCTACACCTTC. Residues: CSVGLQGYGYTF.

A single count supports this clone. This chain joins TRBV19 and TRBJ1-2, with D perhaps TRBD1 (5 bases). Trimming left V 5 bases short and J 3 bases short, with 10 bases between. The CDR3 is made up of 13 amino acids. Germline CDR1 reads LNHDA; CDR2 reads SQIVND (reference sequence). CDR3: CASSGAGYYGYTF. CDR3 bases: TGTGCCAGTAGTGGGGCCGGGTACTATGGCTACACCTTC.

The gene calls are TRBV4-1 and TRBJ2-2, with D perhaps matching TRBD1 (6 bases). Germline V gene data show CDR1 as MGHRA and CDR2 as YSYEKL. V lost 0 bases to trimming and J lost 6 bases, with 14 bases between them. The CDR3 has 16 amino acids. The CDR3 sequence is CASSQDLTGSAGELFF. CDR3 bases: TGCGCCAGCAGCCAAGATTTAACAGGGTCGGCCGGGGAGCTGTTTTTT.

The chain is built from TRBV16 and TRBJ1-2; TRBD1 matches at 7 bases. Germline V gene sequence: CDR1 KGHSY, CDR2 FQNENV. There are 14 residues in the CDR3. The junction had 9 bases not matched to a gene; V was cut back by 4 bases and J by 7 bases. The CDR3 loop is CASSPQVQGGGYTF. The CDR3 nucleotides are TGTGCCAGCAGCCCTCAAGTTCAGGGGGGTGGCTACACCTTC.

The rearrangement links TRBV27 to TRBJ1-1; a weak D match, TRBD1 (5 bases). Germline values: CDR1 MNHEY, CDR2 SMNVEV (reference sequence). V lost 3 bases to trimming and J lost 2 bases, with 10 bases between them. The CDR3 is 14 residues long. The CDR3 bases are TGTGCCAGCAGTTTGACAGCTCTCAACACTGAAGCTTTCTTT. Translated, it gives CASSLTALNTEAFF.